A selection of T cell receptor beta chains follows, all from one sample in a study of T-cell reconstitution after alpha-beta-depleted transplantation in children. Via MiXCR, TCRdb re-called the PCR reads, giving one row per CDR3 protein. The sample yields approximately 1,000,000 distinct CDR3 sequences, about 29% seen once. This material consisted of PBMCs, mostly from graft donor cells, taken 360 days after TCRalphabeta/CD19-depleted stem cell transplant. These TCRs come from a boy younger than two who had a stem cell transplant for SCID, so the T cells may come from the graft donor. The CDR3 runs from the conserved cysteine through the conserved F or W. The order of the fields is clone size, V gene, J gene, D gene, CDR3 DNA, CDR3 protein. The D gene is left open where the match is weak. Expanded clones get a size class; other rows say once, few or many, or leave the size out.

abundance: -; v_gene: TRBV10-3; j_gene: TRBJ1-3; d_gene: -; CDR3nt: TGTGCCATCCGCCGGGACTCCCTCGCTGGAAACACCATATATTTT; CDR3aa: CAIRRDSLAGNTIYF
abundance: -; v_gene: TRBV20-1; j_gene: TRBJ1-5; d_gene: TRBD1; CDR3nt: TGCAGTGCTAGAGATTCTCGACAGGGGGCCAATCAGCCCCAGCATTTT; CDR3aa: CSARDSRQGANQPQHF
abundance: -; v_gene: TRBV30; j_gene: TRBJ2-1; d_gene: -; CDR3nt: TGTGCCTGGAGTAGTGGGGCCCTCTTGTACAATGAGCAGTTCTTC; CDR3aa: CAWSSGALLYNEQFF
abundance: -; v_gene: TRBV4-1; j_gene: TRBJ2-7; d_gene: -; CDR3nt: TGCGCCAGCAGCCAAGGGGCGTCAGGGTTGGACGAGCAGTACTTC; CDR3aa: CASSQGASGLDEQYF
abundance: few; v_gene: TRBV10-3; j_gene: TRBJ2-1; d_gene: -; CDR3nt: TGTGCCATCAGTGGAGGAGGGGGGAATGAGCAGTTCTTC; CDR3aa: CAISGGGGNEQFF
abundance: -; v_gene: TRBV27; j_gene: TRBJ1-5; d_gene: -; CDR3nt: TGTGCCAGCAGTTATAGGGGGGCTCAGCCCCAGCATTTT; CDR3aa: CASSYRGAQPQHF
abundance: -; v_gene: TRBV20-1; j_gene: TRBJ2-5; d_gene: -; CDR3nt: TGCAGTGCTAGAGGTCTAGACGGCCCTAAGACCCAGTACTTC; CDR3aa: CSARGLDGPKTQYF
abundance: few; v_gene: TRBV11-2; j_gene: TRBJ1-5; d_gene: TRBD1; CDR3nt: TGTGCCAGCAGCCCAGGGGGCGAAAATTACGGGGGTCAGCCCCAGCATTTT; CDR3aa: CASSPGGENYGGQPQHF
abundance: -; v_gene: TRBV9; j_gene: TRBJ1-6; d_gene: -; CDR3nt: TGTGCCAGCAGCCCAGGCCCCCCGGACCGGAGCTCCTATAATTCACCCCTCCACTTT; CDR3aa: CASSPGPPDRSSYNSPLHF
abundance: -; v_gene: TRBV28; j_gene: TRBJ2-7; d_gene: -; CDR3nt: TGTGCCAGCAGTTTCTTGACAGTCTCCTACGAGCAGTACTTC; CDR3aa: CASSFLTVSYEQYF
abundance: few; v_gene: TRBV20-1; j_gene: TRBJ1-6; d_gene: -; CDR3nt: TGCAGTGCTATCAGTGGTGTCCCGTCACCCCTCCACTTT; CDR3aa: CSAISGVPSPLHF
abundance: -; v_gene: TRBV10-3; j_gene: TRBJ2-7; d_gene: -; CDR3nt: TGTGCCATCAGTATCAACAGAGGCGAGGAGTACTTC; CDR3aa: CAISINRGEEYF
abundance: -; v_gene: TRBV4-1; j_gene: TRBJ2-5; d_gene: TRBD2; CDR3nt: TGCGCCAGCAGCCCTGGTGGTAGCGGGGGCCTACAAGAGACCCAGTACTTC; CDR3aa: CASSPGGSGGLQETQYF
abundance: few; v_gene: TRBV9; j_gene: TRBJ2-3; d_gene: TRBD2; CDR3nt: TGTGCCAGCAGCACCGTCCCGGGACTAGCGGGGAGGGGCACAGATACGCAGTATTTT; CDR3aa: CASSTVPGLAGRGTDTQYF
abundance: -; v_gene: TRBV20-1; j_gene: TRBJ2-4; d_gene: -; CDR3nt: TGCAGTGCCCCCGAGTGGGGCAACTTAGCCAAAAACATTCAGTACTTC; CDR3aa: CSAPEWGNLAKNIQYF
abundance: few; v_gene: TRBV24-1; j_gene: TRBJ2-6; d_gene: TRBD1; CDR3nt: TGTGCCACCAGTAAGTCCAGGGGGCCTGGGGCCAACGTCCTGACTTTC; CDR3aa: CATSKSRGPGANVLTF
abundance: few; v_gene: TRBV5-1; j_gene: TRBJ2-2; d_gene: -; CDR3nt: TGCGCCAGCAGCTTTAACCCAGACACCGGGGAGCTGTTTTTT; CDR3aa: CASSFNPDTGELFF
abundance: -; v_gene: TRBV27; j_gene: TRBJ2-7; d_gene: TRBD1; CDR3nt: TGTGCCAGCCGACCACCCGGGACAGGGGGAAACGAGCAGTACTTC; CDR3aa: CASRPPGTGGNEQYF
abundance: few; v_gene: TRBV20-1; j_gene: TRBJ2-1; d_gene: TRBD2; CDR3nt: TGCAGTGCTATCGGCGGGGGGCGTTTTCAAGAGCAGTTCTTC; CDR3aa: CSAIGGGRFQEQFF
abundance: many; v_gene: TRBV4-1; j_gene: TRBJ2-2; d_gene: TRBD1; CDR3nt: TGCGCCAGCAGCCTGTTACAGGGGTTTGGCACCGGGGAGCTGTTTTTT; CDR3aa: CASSLLQGFGTGELFF
abundance: -; v_gene: TRBV20-1; j_gene: TRBJ1-1; d_gene: -; CDR3nt: TGCAGTGCTAGTAAAACCCAGGGAGCTTTCTTT; CDR3aa: CSASKTQGAFF
abundance: -; v_gene: TRBV20-1; j_gene: TRBJ1-4; d_gene: TRBD1; CDR3nt: TGCAGTGCTAGAGGAGGGGGCGAACGAAAACTGTTTTTT; CDR3aa: CSARGGGERKLFF
abundance: -; v_gene: TRBV11-2; j_gene: TRBJ2-1; d_gene: TRBD2; CDR3nt: TGTGCCAGCAGCTTAGTGGGGTCGGCGGGGGACTACAATGAGCAGTTCTTC; CDR3aa: CASSLVGSAGDYNEQFF
abundance: -; v_gene: TRBV20-1; j_gene: TRBJ1-5; d_gene: -; CDR3nt: TGCAGTGCCCGAGCGGGGTCGGGCAATCAGCCCCAGCATTTT; CDR3aa: CSARAGSGNQPQHF
abundance: few; v_gene: TRBV28; j_gene: TRBJ2-7; d_gene: TRBD1; CDR3nt: TGTGCCAGCAGTTTACCCCGCCGGGACAGGGGATCCTACGAGCAGTACTTC; CDR3aa: CASSLPRRDRGSYEQYF
abundance: -; v_gene: TRBV30; j_gene: TRBJ2-1; d_gene: -; CDR3nt: TGTGCCTGGAACAACCTTCAGGGATTGACTGAGCAGTTCTTC; CDR3aa: CAWNNLQGLTEQFF
abundance: few; v_gene: TRBV6-5; j_gene: TRBJ2-7; d_gene: -; CDR3nt: TGTGCCAGCAGTTACGACAGGGTCAAGGGGGGCGAGCAGTACTTC; CDR3aa: CASSYDRVKGGEQYF
abundance: few; v_gene: TRBV4-3; j_gene: TRBJ2-1; d_gene: TRBD1; CDR3nt: TGCGCCAGCAGCCAATTTTCCGGGACAGGGACCAATGAGCAGTTCTTC; CDR3aa: CASSQFSGTGTNEQFF
abundance: -; v_gene: TRBV7-2; j_gene: TRBJ2-5; d_gene: -; CDR3nt: TGTGCCAGCAACTCCCCGAAACAAGAGACCCAGTATTTC; CDR3aa: CASNSPKQETQYF
abundance: -; v_gene: TRBV5-1; j_gene: TRBJ2-1; d_gene: -; CDR3nt: TGCGCCAGCAGCTTGGTAGGTACTGCTATCGGCAATGAGCAGTTCTTC; CDR3aa: CASSLVGTAIGNEQFF
abundance: -; v_gene: TRBV4-2; j_gene: TRBJ2-1; d_gene: -; CDR3nt: TGTGCCAGCAGCCAACGCGACCTATACAATGAGCAGTTCTTC; CDR3aa: CASSQRDLYNEQFF
abundance: few; v_gene: TRBV5-1; j_gene: TRBJ2-4; d_gene: TRBD2; CDR3nt: TGCGCCAGCAATGGGGGGGTAGGGGACATTCAGTACTTC; CDR3aa: CASNGGVGDIQYF
abundance: few; v_gene: TRBV5-1; j_gene: TRBJ2-4; d_gene: -; CDR3nt: TGCGCCAGCAGTTATTACAAAGGTCCATTAGGGGCCAAAAACATTCAGTACTTC; CDR3aa: CASSYYKGPLGAKNIQYF
abundance: few; v_gene: TRBV7-2; j_gene: TRBJ2-5; d_gene: -; CDR3nt: TGTGCCAGCAGCATCCGGGACATAAACAAGTACCAAGAGACCCAGTACTTC; CDR3aa: CASSIRDINKYQETQYF
abundance: once; v_gene: TRBV6-5; j_gene: TRBJ2-1; d_gene: TRBD2; CDR3nt: TGTGCCAGCAGTTACGGTGCTCGCGGGGGCTACAATGAGCAGTTCTTC; CDR3aa: CASSYGARGGYNEQFF
abundance: -; v_gene: TRBV13; j_gene: TRBJ2-7; d_gene: -; CDR3nt: TGTGCCAGCAGCTTTTCAGGGGATCATAAGGGGCAGTACTTC; CDR3aa: CASSFSGDHKGQYF
abundance: -; v_gene: TRBV5-4; j_gene: TRBJ2-1; d_gene: TRBD2; CDR3nt: TGTGCCAGCAGCGACCCGACTAGCGGGGGGGTAGGTGAGCAGTTCTTC; CDR3aa: CASSDPTSGGVGEQFF
abundance: -; v_gene: TRBV5-1; j_gene: TRBJ2-2; d_gene: -; CDR3nt: TGCGCCAGCAGCAGGGAACGGGACACCGGGGAGCTGTTTTTT; CDR3aa: CASSRERDTGELFF
abundance: -; v_gene: TRBV5-6; j_gene: TRBJ2-2; d_gene: TRBD1; CDR3nt: TGTGCCAGCAGCTTTGGGACAGGGAAAATTACCGGCTCCGGGGAGCTGTTTTTT; CDR3aa: CASSFGTGKITGSGELFF
abundance: -; v_gene: TRBV5-1; j_gene: TRBJ1-2; d_gene: -; CDR3nt: TGCGCCAGCAGCCCACGAGGTGTTGGCTACACCTTC; CDR3aa: CASSPRGVGYTF
abundance: -; v_gene: TRBV20-1; j_gene: TRBJ1-1; d_gene: -; CDR3nt: TGCAGTGCTAGGAGGTCGCCTTTAGGGGGGAAGAACACTGAAGCTTTCTTT; CDR3aa: CSARRSPLGGKNTEAFF
abundance: -; v_gene: TRBV14; j_gene: TRBJ2-7; d_gene: TRBD1; CDR3nt: TGTGCCAGCAGCCAAGAGGCAGGGGGCCGGAACGAGCAGTACTTC; CDR3aa: CASSQEAGGRNEQYF
abundance: -; v_gene: TRBV4-3; j_gene: TRBJ1-1; d_gene: -; CDR3nt: TGCGCCAGCAGCCAAGATCGGTTTTTGAACACTGAAGCTTTCTTT; CDR3aa: CASSQDRFLNTEAFF
abundance: -; v_gene: TRBV18; j_gene: TRBJ2-4; d_gene: TRBD2; CDR3nt: TGTGCCAGCTCACCACTAGCGGGGGCCCTCTCAAACATTCAGTACTTC; CDR3aa: CASSPLAGALSNIQYF
abundance: -; v_gene: TRBV19; j_gene: TRBJ2-1; d_gene: -; CDR3nt: TGTGCCAGTAGTATGGTTGGGGCCTCCTACAATGAGCAGTTCTTC; CDR3aa: CASSMVGASYNEQFF
abundance: few; v_gene: TRBV5-1; j_gene: TRBJ2-3; d_gene: -; CDR3nt: TGCGCCAGCAGGGGGGCCGAAGGGGGAGAGTTGGGTACGCAGTATTTT; CDR3aa: CASRGAEGGELGTQYF